The rows below give T cell receptor beta chains drawn from one sample of a study of T cell responses to AZD1222 COVID-19 vaccine. TCRdb keeps only in-frame clones here, not all; method: immunoSEQ multiplex PCR. There are 120,000 or so clones in the sample; roughly 88% occur only once, and about 29% lies in the top ten. The source material was peripheral blood, sampled 28 days after the second AZD1222 dose. Source of these receptors: an adult who received the AZD1222 COVID-19 vaccine. The CDR3 runs from the conserved cysteine through the conserved F or W. Fields, in order: CDR3 protein, CDR3 DNA, V gene, clone size, J gene, D gene. The D gene is left open where the match is weak. Where a row states a size, it is once, few, many or the class of an expanded clone; other rows omit it.

cdr3_aa: CASVVAAGMNEQYF
cdr3_nt: TGTGCCAGCGTCGTGGCGGCAGGGATGAACGAGCAGTACTTC
v_call: TRBV28
clone_size: -
j_call: TRBJ2-7
d_call: -

cdr3_aa: CASRQGDSPLHF
cdr3_nt: TGTGCCAGCAGACAGGGGGATTCACCCCTCCACTTT
v_call: TRBV28
clone_size: -
j_call: TRBJ1-6
d_call: TRBD1

cdr3_aa: CASSLRTDTQYF
cdr3_nt: TGTGCCAGCAGTTTAAGAACAGATACGCAGTATTTT
v_call: TRBV12-3/TRBV12-4
clone_size: -
j_call: TRBJ2-3
d_call: -

cdr3_aa: CASSSYTSGGYTF
cdr3_nt: TGTGCCAGCAGCTCATACACCTCGGGGGGCTACACCTTC
v_call: TRBV7-2
clone_size: few
j_call: TRBJ1-2
d_call: -

cdr3_aa: CASSYSGSVGQPQHF
cdr3_nt: TGTGCCAGCAGTTACTCGGGGTCGGTAGGTCAGCCCCAGCATTTT
v_call: TRBV6-5
clone_size: -
j_call: TRBJ1-5
d_call: -

cdr3_aa: CASRAGGVYNEQFF
cdr3_nt: TGTGCCAGCAGGGCGGGGGGGGTCTACAATGAGCAGTTCTTC
v_call: TRBV2
clone_size: few
j_call: TRBJ2-1
d_call: TRBD2

cdr3_aa: CASSLARGGQGGNQPQHF
cdr3_nt: TGTGCCAGCAGCTTAGCGCGGGGGGGACAGGGAGGCAATCAGCCCCAGCATTTT
v_call: TRBV7-9
clone_size: -
j_call: TRBJ1-5
d_call: TRBD1

cdr3_aa: CASSQVLLLAEAFF
cdr3_nt: TGCGCCAGCAGCCAGGTACTGTTGCTGGCTGAAGCTTTCTTT
v_call: TRBV4-3
clone_size: few
j_call: TRBJ1-1
d_call: -

cdr3_aa: CAWSPGLLRAGNTIYF
cdr3_nt: TGTGCCTGGAGTCCAGGACTCCTAAGGGCTGGAAACACCATATATTTT
v_call: TRBV30
clone_size: -
j_call: TRBJ1-3
d_call: -

cdr3_aa: CASSLGDRRNTEAFF
cdr3_nt: TGTGCCAGCAGTTTAGGGGACAGGAGGAACACTGAAGCTTTCTTT
v_call: TRBV28
clone_size: -
j_call: TRBJ1-1
d_call: TRBD1

cdr3_aa: CASNTQGGRTEAFF
cdr3_nt: TGTGCCAGCAACACACAGGGGGGGCGGACTGAAGCTTTCTTT
v_call: TRBV28
clone_size: -
j_call: TRBJ1-1
d_call: TRBD1